This is a list of T cell receptor beta chains from one sample in a study of shared clonotypes between healthy human individuals. This table comes from immunoSEQ multiplex PCR, and its TCRdb copy is limited to in-frame clones, with some not included. The top ten hold around 13% of the sample, which has fewer than 600,000 clones, roughly four fifths seen once. Sequences were obtained from PBMCs. These TCRs come from a woman aged 40 to 55 in good health. Some clones in this sample may be carry-over from other donors' samples. The CDR3 runs from the conserved cysteine through the conserved F or W. Fields, in order: D gene, V gene, J gene, clone size, CDR3 DNA, CDR3 protein. The D gene is left open where the match is weak. Size tells how often a clone was seen (once, few, many) or the class of an expanded clone, and some rows leave it out.

>TRBD1|TRBV19|TRBJ1-2|-
TGTGCCAGTATCCCGGGACAGGGGTATGGCTACACCTTC
CASIPGQGYGYTF
>-|TRBV6-1|TRBJ1-6|-
TGTGCCAGCAGTGTAGGGGAGGCCTATAATTCACCCCTCCACTTT
CASSVGEAYNSPLHF
>-|TRBV2|TRBJ2-7|few
TGTGCCAGCAGTGAGTCACAGGGAGCCTACGAGCAGTACTTC
CASSESQGAYEQYF
>TRBD1|TRBV19|TRBJ2-7|-
TGTGCCTCTAGGGGACAGGAACCCTACGAGCAGTACTTC
CASRGQEPYEQYF
>-|TRBV2|TRBJ2-5|once
TGTGCCAGCAGTGGGCAAGAGACCCAGTACTTC
CASSGQETQYF
>TRBD2|TRBV4-3|TRBJ2-3|-
TGCGCCAGCAGCCAAGAACCCGGGACTAGCGGGAGGAGGGCAGATACGCAGTATTTT
CASSQEPGTSGRRADTQYF
>TRBD2|TRBV5-1|TRBJ2-3|few
TGCGCCAGCAGCTTGGGGACTAGCCGATCTAGCACAGATACGCAGTATTTT
CASSLGTSRSSTDTQYF
>TRBD2|TRBV4-1|TRBJ2-7|-
TGCGCCAGCAGCCAAGATCTACTAGCGGGAGTGTACGAGCAGTACTTC
CASSQDLLAGVYEQYF
>-|TRBV30|TRBJ1-3|-
TGTGCCTGGAGTGCCGGTGCGCCACAGGGAGACACCATATATTTT
CAWSAGAPQGDTIYF
>TRBD2|TRBV7-2|TRBJ2-3|-
TGTGCCAGCAGCTTCCCCAGGACCGGGGGGGATACGCAGTATTTT
CASSFPRTGGDTQYF
>-|TRBV5-1|TRBJ2-3|-
TGCGCCAGCAGCGTTGGGCGCACAGATACGCAGTATTTT
CASSVGRTDTQYF
>-|TRBV28|TRBJ2-7|-
TGTGCCAGCAGTACGGACGCTGCCTCCTACGAGCAGTACTTC
CASSTDAASYEQYF
>TRBD1|TRBV4-2|TRBJ1-1|-
TGTGCCAGCAGCCAGATGAGGGGGCTGGGTGAAGCTTTCTTT
CASSQMRGLGEAFF
>-|TRBV2|TRBJ1-2|-
TGTGCCAGCAGCTGGACAGCCAGCTATGGCTACACCTTC
CASSWTASYGYTF
>TRBD1|TRBV2|TRBJ2-7|once
TGTGCCAGCACCGTGGACAGGACCTACGAGCAGTACTTC
CASTVDRTYEQYF
>-|TRBV7-9|TRBJ1-1|-
TGTGCCAGCAGCTTAGGGTCCCAATCTGAAGCTTTCTTT
CASSLGSQSEAFF
>-|TRBV5-1|TRBJ2-7|many
TGCGCCAGCAGCTTGGAAGGATCCAGAGCCTACGAGCAGTACTTC
CASSLEGSRAYEQYF
>TRBD2|TRBV9|TRBJ2-3|once
TGTGCCAGCAGCTACCGGACTAGCGGGTATGCTAGCACAGATACGCAGTATTTT
CASSYRTSGYASTDTQYF
>-|TRBV7-2|TRBJ2-6|-
TGTGCCAGCAGCTTAGAGGTGGCCGGGGCCAACGTCCTGACTTTC
CASSLEVAGANVLTF
>-|TRBV27|TRBJ1-1|-
-
CASSSWGEGTEASF
>TRBD2|TRBV4-3|TRBJ2-7|-
TGCGCCAGCAGCCCGCGGGGTAGCGGGAGTTACGAGCAGTACTTC
CASSPRGSGSYEQYF
>-|TRBV28|TRBJ1-5|-
TGTGCCAGCAGTGCCCCGGGGGGAGGAAATCAGCCCCAGCATTTT
CASSAPGGGNQPQHF
>-|TRBV6-1|TRBJ1-1|many
TGTGCCAGCAGTCCCTGGAACCCCAGGGAACGCGAAGCTTTCTTT
CASSPWNPREREAFF